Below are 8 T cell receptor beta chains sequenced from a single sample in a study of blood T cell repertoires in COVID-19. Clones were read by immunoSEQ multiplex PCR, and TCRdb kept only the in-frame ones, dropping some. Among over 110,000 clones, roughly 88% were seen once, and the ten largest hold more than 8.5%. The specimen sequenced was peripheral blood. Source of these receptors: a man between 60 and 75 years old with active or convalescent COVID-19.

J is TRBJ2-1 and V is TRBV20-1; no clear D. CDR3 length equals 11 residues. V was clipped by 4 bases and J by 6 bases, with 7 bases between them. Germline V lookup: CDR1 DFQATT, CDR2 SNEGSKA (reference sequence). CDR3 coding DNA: TGCAGTGCTACGGTCCTCAATGAGCAGTTCTTC. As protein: CSATVLNEQFF.

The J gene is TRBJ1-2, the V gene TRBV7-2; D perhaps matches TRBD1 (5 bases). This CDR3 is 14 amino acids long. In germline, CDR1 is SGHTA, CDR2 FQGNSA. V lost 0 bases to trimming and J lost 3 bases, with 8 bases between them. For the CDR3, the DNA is TGTGCCAGCAGCTTAGCTGGGGGGGACTATGGCTACACCTTC. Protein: CASSLAGGDYGYTF. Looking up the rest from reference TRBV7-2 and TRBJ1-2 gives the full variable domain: GAGVSQSPSNKVTEKGKDVELRCDPISGHTALYWYRQSLGQGLEFLIYFQGNSAPDKSGLPSDRFSAERTGGSVSTLTIQRTQQEDSAVYLCASSLAGGDYGYTFGSGTRLTVV.

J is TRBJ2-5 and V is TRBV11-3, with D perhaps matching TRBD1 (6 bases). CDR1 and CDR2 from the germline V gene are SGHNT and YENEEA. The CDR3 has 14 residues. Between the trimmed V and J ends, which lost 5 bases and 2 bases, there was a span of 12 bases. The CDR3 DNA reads TGTGCCAGCAGCCATGACAGGACACAAGAGACCCAGTACTTC. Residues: CASSHDRTQETQYF.

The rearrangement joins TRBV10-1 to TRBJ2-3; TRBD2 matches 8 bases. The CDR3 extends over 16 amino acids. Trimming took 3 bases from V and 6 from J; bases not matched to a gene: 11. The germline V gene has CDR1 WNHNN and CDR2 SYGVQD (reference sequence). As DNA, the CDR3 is TGCGCCAGCAGTGACTGGGTTAGCGGGAATGTCGATACGCAGTATTTT. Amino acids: CASSDWVSGNVDTQYF.

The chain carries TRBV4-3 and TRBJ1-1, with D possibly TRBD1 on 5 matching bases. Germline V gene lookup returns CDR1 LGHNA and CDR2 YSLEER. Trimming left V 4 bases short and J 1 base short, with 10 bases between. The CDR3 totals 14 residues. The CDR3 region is CASSLGLGNTEAFF. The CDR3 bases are TGCGCCAGCAGCCTGGGGCTCGGGAACACTGAAGCTTTCTTT.

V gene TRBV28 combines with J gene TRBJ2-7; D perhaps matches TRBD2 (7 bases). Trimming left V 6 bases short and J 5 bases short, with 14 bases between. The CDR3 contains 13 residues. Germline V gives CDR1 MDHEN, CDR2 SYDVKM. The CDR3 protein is CASRRGGGHEQYV. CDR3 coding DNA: TGTGCCAGCAGAAGGGGGGGTGGGCACGAGCAGTACGTC.

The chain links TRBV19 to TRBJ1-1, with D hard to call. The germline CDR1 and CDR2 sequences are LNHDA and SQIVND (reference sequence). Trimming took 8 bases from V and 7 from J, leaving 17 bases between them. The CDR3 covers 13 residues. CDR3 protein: CASGGKGRGEAFF. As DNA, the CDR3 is TGTGCCAGTGGCGGTAAAGGCCGGGGTGAAGCTTTCTTT.

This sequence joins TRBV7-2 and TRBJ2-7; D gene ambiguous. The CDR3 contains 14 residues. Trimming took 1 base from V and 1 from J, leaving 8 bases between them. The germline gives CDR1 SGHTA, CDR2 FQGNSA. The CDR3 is CASSLELLSYEQYF. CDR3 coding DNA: TGTGCCAGCAGCTTAGAACTACTTTCCTACGAGCAGTACTTC.